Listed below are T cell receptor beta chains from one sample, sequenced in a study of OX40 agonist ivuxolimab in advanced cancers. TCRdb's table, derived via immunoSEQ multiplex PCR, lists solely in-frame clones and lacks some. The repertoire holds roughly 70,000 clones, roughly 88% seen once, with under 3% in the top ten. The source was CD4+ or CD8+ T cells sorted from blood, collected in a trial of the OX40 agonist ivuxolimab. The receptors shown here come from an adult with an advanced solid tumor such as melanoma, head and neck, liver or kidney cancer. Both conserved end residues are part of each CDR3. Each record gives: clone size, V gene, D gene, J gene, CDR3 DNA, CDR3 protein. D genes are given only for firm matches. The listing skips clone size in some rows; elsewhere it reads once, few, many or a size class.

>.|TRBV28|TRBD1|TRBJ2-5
TGTGCCAGCAGGGACAGGGGGCAGTACCAAGAGACCCAGTACTTC
CASRDRGQYQETQYF
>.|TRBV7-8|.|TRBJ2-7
TGTGCCAGCAGCTTAAAGACAGGAATCGACGAGCAGTACTTC
CASSLKTGIDEQYF
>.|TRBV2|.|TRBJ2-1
TGTGCCAGCGCTGAAGGTCAGGGCCCTCACAATGAGCAGTTCTTC
CASAEGQGPHNEQFF
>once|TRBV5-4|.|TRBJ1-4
TGTGCCAGCAGCTCTAAAAGTGCAACTAATGAAAAACTGTTTTTT
CASSSKSATNEKLFF
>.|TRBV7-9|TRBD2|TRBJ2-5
TGTGCCAGCAGCTTACGCGGGGGGGCTCAAGAGACCCAGTACTTC
CASSLRGGAQETQYF
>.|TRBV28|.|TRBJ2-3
TGTGCCAGCAGTCTTGGACGGCGAAGAGATACGCAGTATTTT
CASSLGRRRDTQYF
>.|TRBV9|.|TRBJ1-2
TGTGCCAGCAGCCTAACCCCGGGGGAGGCGAAATATGGCTACACCTTC
CASSLTPGEAKYGYTF
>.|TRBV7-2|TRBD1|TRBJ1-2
TGTGCCAGCAGCTTAGCTTTAACAGGGGGCTTGGACTATGGCTACACCTTC
CASSLALTGGLDYGYTF
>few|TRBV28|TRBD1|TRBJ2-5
TGTGCCAGCAGTTTCAGGGGGCGCGGGGAGACCCAGTACTTC
CASSFRGRGETQYF
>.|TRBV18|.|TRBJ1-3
TGTGCCAGCTCCCCGGGGCGGTACTCTGGAAACACCATATATTTT
CASSPGRYSGNTIYF
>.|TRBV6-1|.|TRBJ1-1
TGTGCCAGCAGGGGCACAGCGAACACTGAAGCTTTCTTT
CASRGTANTEAFF
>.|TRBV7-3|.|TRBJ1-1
TGTGCCAGCAGCCCGAGCCGTGGGGAAAACACTGAAGCTTTCTTT
CASSPSRGENTEAFF
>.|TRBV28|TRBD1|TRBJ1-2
TGTGCCAGCAGTTTAAGGGGGCTTCGGGGCTACACCTTC
CASSLRGLRGYTF
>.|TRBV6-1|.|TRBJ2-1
TGTGCCAGCCTCTACGGGAGCTCCTACAATGAGCAGTTCTTC
CASLYGSSYNEQFF
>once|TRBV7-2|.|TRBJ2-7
TGTGCCAGCAGCAAAACAAGCGGAGGCTACGAGCAGTACTTC
CASSKTSGGYEQYF
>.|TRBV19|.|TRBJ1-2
TGTGCCAGTAGTATAACCGGACAGAGTGGCTACACCTTC
CASSITGQSGYTF
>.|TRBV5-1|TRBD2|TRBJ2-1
TGCGCCAGCAGCTTGGACCTAGCGGGGGACAATGAGCAGTTCTTC
CASSLDLAGDNEQFF
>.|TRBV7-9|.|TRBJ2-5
TGTGCCAGCAGCTTAGATCGGAGCCGACGGGGAGAGACCCAGTACTTC
CASSLDRSRRGETQYF
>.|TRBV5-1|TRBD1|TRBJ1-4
TGCGCCAGCAGCTTGGTCTGGTCAACTCCGGGACAGTATGAAAAACTGTTTTTT
CASSLVWSTPGQYEKLFF
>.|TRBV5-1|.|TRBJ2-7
TGCGCCAGCAGCCCCGACCTAAGTGGCGACGAGCAGTACTTC
CASSPDLSGDEQYF
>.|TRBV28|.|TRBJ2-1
TGTGCCAGCAGTTCTAGTTATGGGGGCCGGGGGTATGAGCAGTTCTTC
CASSSSYGGRGYEQFF
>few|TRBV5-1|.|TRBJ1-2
TGCGCCAGCAGCCACGACAGGAGGCCTGGCTACACCTTC
CASSHDRRPGYTF
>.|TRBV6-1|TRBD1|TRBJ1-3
TGTGCCAGCAGTGAAGCGCCAGGGGGAGGAAACACCATATATTTT
CASSEAPGGGNTIYF
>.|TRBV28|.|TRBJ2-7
TGTGCCAGCAGTGGCCCCGAGCGGGCCTACGAGCAGTACTTC
CASSGPERAYEQYF
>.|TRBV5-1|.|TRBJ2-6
TGCGCCAGCAGCTTGGTTCGGACGCGGCCCTCTGGGGCCAACGTCCTGACTTTC
CASSLVRTRPSGANVLTF
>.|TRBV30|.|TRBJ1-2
TGTGCCTCGACCCGGGGCAGCACGGTCTGCACCTTC
CASTRGSTVCTF
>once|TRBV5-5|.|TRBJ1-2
TGTTCCAGCAGCCTAGGGACTCACAACTATGGCTACACCTTC
CSSSLGTHNYGYTF
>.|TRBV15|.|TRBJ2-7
TGTGCCACCAGCAGAGATGCGAGTCCCGCCTACGAGCAGTACTTC
CATSRDASPAYEQYF
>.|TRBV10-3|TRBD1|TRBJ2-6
TGTGCCATCAGTGAGTCCCAGTTTCGCAGGGGGTGGCCCTCTGGGGCCAACGTCCTGACTTTC
CAISESQFRRGWPSGANVLTF
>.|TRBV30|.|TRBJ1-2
TGTGCCTGGAGTGTAGGGCCACCGGGAAGCTATGGCTACACCTTC
CAWSVGPPGSYGYTF
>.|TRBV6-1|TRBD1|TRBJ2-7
TGTGCCACTATGGGACAGGGGGCCAACGAGCAGTACTTC
CATMGQGANEQYF
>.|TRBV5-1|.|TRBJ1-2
TGCGCCAGCAGCTTGGACGGGGCGGGGGGCTACACCTTC
CASSLDGAGGYTF
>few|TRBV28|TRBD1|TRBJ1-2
TGTGCCAGCAGCCGGACAGGGCCTAACTATGGCTACACCTTC
CASSRTGPNYGYTF
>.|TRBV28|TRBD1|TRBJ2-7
TGTGCCAGCCGAACCGGGACAGGGGTCCCCGAGCAGTACTTC
CASRTGTGVPEQYF
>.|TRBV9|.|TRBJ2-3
TGTGCCAGCAGCGTAGGTCGGGGAGCCGGCACAGATACGCAGTATTTT
CASSVGRGAGTDTQYF
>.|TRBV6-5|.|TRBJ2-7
TGTGCCAGCAGTTCCCCGGACAGTACCTACGAGCAGTACTTC
CASSSPDSTYEQYF
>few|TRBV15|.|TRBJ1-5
TGTGCCACCAGCAGAGAGGGGGGAAATCAGCCCCAGCATTTT
CATSREGGNQPQHF
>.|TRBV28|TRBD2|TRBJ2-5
TGTGCCAGCAGTGAGGGGTCTAGCGGAGGCCAAGAGACCCAGTACTTC
CASSEGSSGGQETQYF
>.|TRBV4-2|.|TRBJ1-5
TGTGCCAGCAGCCCCTACAGGGGCAATCAGCCCCAGCATTTT
CASSPYRGNQPQHF
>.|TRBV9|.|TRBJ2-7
TGTGCCAGCAGCGTATTAGGGGCCGGCGAGCAGTACTTC
CASSVLGAGEQYF
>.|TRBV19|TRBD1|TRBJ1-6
TGTGCCAGTACCGGAGGACAGGGGGCGAATTCACCCCTCCACTTT
CASTGGQGANSPLHF
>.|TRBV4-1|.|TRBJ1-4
TGCGCCAGCAGCCCAATGGGGAGTACCCATAATGAAAAACTGTTTTTT
CASSPMGSTHNEKLFF
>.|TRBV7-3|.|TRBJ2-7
TGTGCCAGCAGCTTAATGAGGGCGGACTCCTACGAGCAGTACTTC
CASSLMRADSYEQYF
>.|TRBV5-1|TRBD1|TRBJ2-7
TGCGCCAGCAGCTTTACACAGGGGATTTACGAGCAGTACTTC
CASSFTQGIYEQYF
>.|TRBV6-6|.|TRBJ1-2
TGTGCCAGCAGGACCGGGGGCAGCCTGAACTATGGCTACACCTTC
CASRTGGSLNYGYTF
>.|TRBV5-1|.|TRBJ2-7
TGCGCCAGCAGCAGTCAGGGAGGCCGCTCCTACGAGCAGTACTTC
CASSSQGGRSYEQYF
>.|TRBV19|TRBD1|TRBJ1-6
TGTGCCAGTAGCGGGACAGGGGGTTTGGGTTCACCCCTCCACTTT
CASSGTGGLGSPLHF
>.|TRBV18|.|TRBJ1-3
TGTGCCAGCTCACCATTGGTACAGCCAGGAAACACCATATATTTT
CASSPLVQPGNTIYF
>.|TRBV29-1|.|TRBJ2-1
TGCAGCGTTGAAGAAGGGTCCGGGGCTAATGAGCAGTTCTTC
CSVEEGSGANEQFF
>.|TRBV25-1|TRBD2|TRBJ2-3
TGTGCCAGCAGTGCCCGACTAGCGGGAGGGTCGGATACGCAGTATTTT
CASSARLAGGSDTQYF
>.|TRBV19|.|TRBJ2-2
TGTGCCAGTAGGCGGTCCTCTCCGAACACCGGGGAGCTGTTTTTT
CASRRSSPNTGELFF
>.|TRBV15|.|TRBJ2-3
TGTGCCACCAGCTCGCGGGATCTTACAGATACGCAGTATTTT
CATSSRDLTDTQYF
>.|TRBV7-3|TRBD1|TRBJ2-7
TGTGCCAGCAGCCCGACGGGACAGAGCTACGAGCAGTACTTC
CASSPTGQSYEQYF